The clone carrying this T cell receptor (beta chain) came up a few times. The antigen is not known. Trimming took off 0 bases at V and 3 bases at J, with 15 bases between the two ends. Germline-derived CDR1 and CDR2 are LNHDA and SQIVND (reference sequence). The CDR3 sequence is 17 residues long. These data originate in a study of CD8 T cells in ankylosing spondylitis. Study conclusions and caveats: Reactive arthritis synovial fluid and blood previously showed some of these motif variants.

One entry per CDR3 protein, called by TCRdb with MiXCR from the 5' RACE reads. The sample contains some 290,000 distinct CDR3 sequences, roughly 20% of which appear only once. The gene calls are TRBV19 and TRBJ2-1; possible D gene TRBD1, 5 bases. The sequence was collected from a male donor with ankylosing spondylitis or in good health (not recorded which). Sample: blood, either unsorted or a sorted T cell fraction (not recorded which). The CDR3 region has the DNA TGTGCCAGTAGTATAGATCTCGGCAGGCAGGGCTACAATGAGCAGTTCTTC. This sequence encodes CASSIDLGRQGYNEQFF.